The 19 T cell receptor beta chains below come from one sample, sequenced in a study of CD8+CD57+ T cells in acquired aplastic anemia. Genomic DNA, serving as template, underwent TCR beta VDJ and CDR3 profiling. MiXCR, applied by TCRdb to the reads, yields one record per CDR3 protein. The table has hundreds of thousands of distinct CDR3 sequences, roughly half seen once. The specimen was sorted CD4+, CD8+, or CD8+CD57+ T cells (not recorded which) from PBMCs. The receptors were sampled from a human donor with severe aplastic anemia or a healthy control (not recorded which).

The gene calls are TRBV24-1 and TRBJ2-3; 7 positions agree with TRBD2. The CDR3 totals 14 residues. With 4 bases clipped from V and 8 bases from J, the junction kept 8 bases outside the gene matches. Looked up from germline, CDR1 is KGHDR and CDR2 is SFDVKD. This CDR3 reads CATSERTSVATQYF. CDR3 in DNA: TGTGCCACCAGTGAGCGTACTAGCGTTGCTACGCAGTATTTT.

Worth noting for this clonotype: The conserved closing phenylalanine or tryptophan is absent in this CDR3, likely reflecting a read error. The CDR3, as DNA: TGTGCCATCAGTGAGTCAAAGGGGCGAGAGACCCAGTACCTC. Protein product: CAISESKGRETQYL. The rearrangement links TRBV6-1 to TRBJ2-5, with D maybe TRBD1 (5 bases). This CDR3 is 14 amino acids long. Germline V gene data show CDR1 as MNHNS and CDR2 as SASEGT.

This clonotype was seen ten or more times. The V gene is TRBV11-2, the J gene TRBJ1-5, with D perhaps matching TRBD1 (6 bases). Germline CDR1 is SGHAT and CDR2 is FQNNGV. The CDR3 totals 15 residues. V lost 6 bases and J lost 2, with 14 bases in between. This CDR3 reads CASSSGTLGNQPQHF. The CDR3 coding sequence is TGTGCCAGCAGTTCCGGGACATTGGGCAATCAGCCCCAGCATTTT.

This chain uses TRBV19 with TRBJ1-3, with a tentative D call TRBD1 (6 bases). CDR1 and CDR2 from the germline V gene are LNHDA and SQIVND (reference sequence). There are 16 residues in the CDR3. V was pared by 7 bases and J by 0 bases, with 16 bases between. CDR3 coding DNA: TGTGCCAGTACCGGACGGACAGTCAGCTCTGGAAACACCATATATTTT. It codes for CASTGRTVSSGNTIYF. The whole variable domain, filled in from reference TRBV19 and TRBJ1-3, reads DGGITQSPKYLFRKEGQNVTLSCEQNLNHDAMYWYRQDPGQGLRLIYYSQIVNDFQKGDIAEGYSVSREKKESFPLTVTSAQKNPTAFYLCASTGRTVSSGNTIYFGEGSWLTVV.

The chain carries TRBV19 and TRBJ1-6, with TRBD1 matching 7 bases. The CDR3 sequence is 14 residues long. CDR1 LNHDA and CDR2 SQIVND come from the germline V gene (reference sequence). V shed 3 bases and J 7 bases; nucleotides not matched to a gene: 3. DNA of the CDR3: TGTGCCAGTAGTATTCAGGGGGAAAATTCACCCCTCCACTTT. As protein: CASSIQGENSPLHF.

J is TRBJ2-3 and V is TRBV5-1, with 7 bases lining up with TRBD2. Germline CDR1 reads SGHRS; CDR2 reads YFSETQ. This CDR3 region has 15 residues. The ends lost 0 bases at V and 6 bases at J; junction bases unmatched: 7. CDR3 in amino acids: CASSLEGAGRDTQYF. The CDR3 DNA reads TGCGCCAGCAGCTTGGAGGGAGCGGGACGTGATACGCAGTATTTT. Based on the CDR3 plus reference TRBV5-1 and TRBJ2-3, the full variable domain is KAGVTQTPRYLIKTRGQQVTLSCSPISGHRSVSWYQQTPGQGLQFLFEYFSETQRNKGNFPGRFSGRQFSNSRSEMNVSTLELGDSALYLCASSLEGAGRDTQYFGPGTRLTVL.

This chain connects TRBV20-1 to TRBJ2-5, with TRBD2 identical over 13 bases. This CDR3 has 18 residues. V shed 1 base, J shed 5 bases, and the junction held 13 bases outside the gene matches. Germline CDR1 is DFQATT and CDR2 is SNEGSKA (reference sequence). The CDR3 DNA follows: TGCAGTGCTAGAGGGACCGCCGGGACTAGCGGGATTCAGGAGACCCAGTACTTC. Its protein product is CSARGTAGTSGIQETQYF.

V usage is TRBV7-8 and J usage is TRBJ2-7; D remains ambiguous. Looked up from germline, CDR1 is SGHVS and CDR2 is FQNEAQ. This CDR3 comprises 12 residues. V was pared by 1 base and J by 5 bases, with 6 bases between. The CDR3 bases are TGTGCCAGCAGCTTAGTAGGGCACGAGCAGTACTTC. Its protein is CASSLVGHEQYF.

This clonotype has more than one count but fewer than ten. The chain employs TRBV29-1 and TRBJ2-7, with unresolved D. Trimming removed 4 bases at V and 1 base at J, with 5 bases between. The CDR3 has 11 amino acids. From germline, CDR1 is SQVTM and CDR2 ANQGSEA. CDR3 protein: CSVVGSYEQYF. In DNA, the CDR3 is TGCAGCGTTGTTGGATCCTACGAGCAGTACTTC.

This chain uses TRBV2 with TRBJ1-5, with TRBD1 matching 8 bases. From germline, CDR1 is SNHLY and CDR2 FYNNEI. Trimming removed 1 base from V and 7 bases from J; junction bases left unmatched: 6. CDR3 length: 15 amino acids. The chain's CDR3 is CASSEEQGAGQPQHF. DNA of the CDR3: TGTGCCAGCAGTGAAGAGCAGGGGGCAGGGCAGCCCCAGCATTTT.

Notes on this clonotype: The junction does not match germline at one end; this may be a read error. V and J are TRBV18 and TRBJ2-2; maybe TRBD1 (5 bases). The CDR3 has 16 residues. Germline CDR1 and CDR2: KGHSH and LQKENI. CDR3 sequence reads: CASSFGHTASTVELFF. For the CDR3, the DNA is TGTGCCAGCTCATTTGGACATACTGCAAGCACCGTGGAGCTGTTTTTT.

The chain links TRBV20-1 to TRBJ2-3; tentatively, D is TRBD2 (5 bases). The V end was cut by 3 bases, the J end by 10 bases, with 5 bases between. The CDR3 is 9 residues long. Germline V gene data show CDR1 as DFQATT and CDR2 as SNEGSKA (reference sequence). CDR3 protein: CSARRAQYF. The CDR3 coding sequence is TGCAGTGCTAGGAGGGCGCAGTATTTT.

This clonotype was observed once. The chain joins TRBV9 to TRBJ2-5, with 14 bases fitting TRBD2. CDR1 and CDR2 from the germline V gene are SGDLS and YYNGEE. There are 17 residues in the CDR3. J lost 3 bases, V lost 5 bases, and 9 bases had no gene match. CDR3 sequence reads: CASSPGTSGGAKETQYF. Written as DNA, the CDR3 is TGTGCCAGCAGTCCCGGGACTAGCGGGGGAGCCAAAGAGACCCAGTACTTC.

This clonotype was detected ten times or more. The chain's CDR3 is CASSEAVDTEAFF. The CDR3 coding sequence is TGTGCCAGCAGTGAAGCGGTGGATACTGAAGCTTTCTTT. This chain uses TRBV6-1 with TRBJ1-1; D unclear. Deletions cut 0 bases from V and 5 bases from J, with 7 bases between. The CDR3 covers 13 residues. Germline V CDR1 and CDR2: MNHNS, SASEGT.

This clonotype was detected only a few times. The rearrangement uses TRBV29-1 and TRBJ2-7; D not certain. In germline, CDR1 is SQVTM, CDR2 ANQGSEA. Trimming took off 5 bases at V and 3 bases at J, with 5 bases between the two ends. This CDR3 contains 10 residues. DNA for the CDR3: TGCAGCGTTAGGGACTACGAGCAGTACTTC. Translation gives CSVRDYEQYF.

The V and J genes are TRBV7-3 and TRBJ2-7; 10 bases map to TRBD1. Germline values: CDR1 SGHTA, CDR2 FQGTGA. The length of the CDR3 is 16 residues. V was pared by 5 bases and J by 4 bases, with 11 bases of the junction left unmatched. The CDR3 reads CASSPTGGQGLYEQYF. CDR3 coding DNA: TGTGCCAGCAGCCCCACTGGGGGACAGGGGTTATACGAGCAGTACTTC.

The rearrangement links TRBV25-1 to TRBJ2-6; the D gene could be TRBD1 or TRBD2 (6 bases each). The ends were cut back, 6 bases at V and 4 bases at J, with 13 bases in the middle. CDR1 is MGHDK and CDR2 is SYGVNS in the germline V gene. This CDR3 is built from 15 residues. The CDR3: CASSLSGGGANVLTF. As DNA, the CDR3 is TGTGCCAGCAGCTTGTCCGGGGGCGGGGCCAACGTCCTGACTTTC.

Points on this clonotype: Here the CDR3 omits its conserved ending phenylalanine or tryptophan, so a read error is the likely source. The chain employs TRBV19 and TRBJ2-6, with D possibly being TRBD1 or TRBD2 (5 bases each). The CDR3 has 20 amino acids. Germline CDR1 is LNHDA and CDR2 is SQIVND (reference sequence). The DNA for the CDR3 is TGTGCCAGTAGTATTGGCCGGGCTTTGGGGACCGACTCTGGGGCCAACTTCCTGACTCTC. The encoded protein is CASSIGRALGTDSGANFLTL.

The V gene is TRBV12-3 or TRBV12-4, the J gene TRBJ1-4; D is uncertain. This CDR3 is 13 amino acids long. The ends were cut back, 6 bases at V and 6 bases at J, with 11 bases in the middle. The CDR3 region is CASRRRRDEKLFF. CDR3 nucleotides: TGTGCCAGCAGGAGAAGGAGGGATGAAAAACTGTTTTTT.